The source of this T cell receptor (beta chain) is a study of T cells in tuberculosis. Study-wide background: This South African cohort compared adolescents with or without latent tuberculosis against adults with active tuberculosis. Study-wide results and limits: Active tuberculosis alpha repertoires lay closer to GMM-specific TCRs than controls'. Smaller alpha distances in active tuberculosis partly reflected shorter CDR3-alpha lengths.

On average roughly 92,000 T cells per donor were immunosequenced. Assay: immunoSEQ multiplex PCR; the TCRdb copy retains only in-frame clones and omits some. The sample has 30,000 to 45,000 clones; about 94% are singletons. Remarks on this clone: Its antigen is not known.

This clonotype originated in a donor aged 10 to 29 with latent tuberculosis or without tuberculosis infection. The sample comprised PBMCs.

CDR3 sequence: CASQKGDSYNEQFF. Written as DNA, the CDR3 is TGTGCCAGCCAGAAAGGGGACTCCTACAATGAGCAGTTCTTC. This chain connects TRBV5-6 to TRBJ2-1, with D tentatively TRBD1 (5 bases). The germline V gene has CDR1 SGHDT and CDR2 YYEEEE. There are 14 residues in the CDR3. Between the trimmed V and J ends, which lost 7 bases and 0 bases, there was a span of 11 bases.